This T cell receptor (beta chain) was captured in a study of PD-1 blockade in classical Hodgkin lymphoma. Study at large: Every 2 weeks, patients had 3 mg/kg nivolumab intravenously.

The V and J ends lost 3 bases and 5 bases respectively, with 4 bases between them. The CDR3 is 11 residues long. In germline, CDR1 is ENHRY, CDR2 SYGVKD. TCRdb's copy holds only in-frame clones and misses some; the assay was immunoSEQ multiplex PCR. The profile shows 9,500 to 15,000 clones, roughly 84% of them singletons. Whole-study findings and limits: TCR diversity in CD4+, not CD8+, cells rose significantly by C4D1.

The patients all showed relapse after autologous stem cell transplantation, while their brentuximab vedotin exposure varied. Negative selection with magnetic separation was used to purify CD4+ T cells from thawed PBMCs. As to this clone: Antigen specificity is unknown.

Sequences were derived from CD4+ T cells from blood, sampled at baseline. The clonotype comes from a human donor with classical Hodgkin lymphoma. The genes are TRBV10-3 and TRBJ1-1, with no clear D. In DNA, the CDR3 is TGTGCCATCAGTGACTGGACTGAAGCTTTCTTT. Translation: CAISDWTEAFF.